The subject of this entry is one T cell receptor (beta chain). The CDR3 has 15 amino acids. The germline V gene has CDR1 MNHEY and CDR2 SVGAGI. Unmatched junction bases numbered 9, after V lost 5 bases and J lost 5 bases. The sample comes from a study of cytomegalovirus exposure and HLA in healthy donors. Primers: 60 Vbeta forward and 13 Jbeta reverse. Produced via immunoSEQ multiplex PCR; TCRdb's table is partial and in-frame only. The sample contains roughly 110,000 clones, more than 65% of which appear only once. This clonotype was obtained from a woman in her fifties or sixties in good health and CMV-seropositive. Source material: PBMCs. The J gene is TRBJ1-1, the V gene TRBV6-5; 9 nucleotides line up with TRBD1. In DNA form, the CDR3 reads TGTGCCAGCAGTAAGCCCACAGGGGGCTATACTGAAGCTTTCTTT. Protein: CASSKPTGGYTEAFF.